This T cell receptor beta chain was captured in a study of shared clonotypes between healthy human individuals. General study points: Compared with clonotypes that all four donors shared, non-shared clonotypes had lower generation probabilities.

Libraries were prepared by immunoSEQ multiplex PCR; TCRdb keeps only in-frame clonotypes and omits some of them. Here the sample spans about 680,000 clones, more than 70% being singletons. In germline, CDR1 is SGDLS, CDR2 YYNGEE. Trimming took 4 bases from V and 1 from J, leaving 9 bases between them. CDR3 size: 14 residues. The donor population consisted of healthy HIV-negative adults with no recent acute infections or vaccinations. Concerning this clone: Its antigen is unknown.

V usage is TRBV9 and J usage is TRBJ2-4; D uncertain. The sequenced material came from memory CD4+ T cells sorted from blood. Subset meaning: CD45RA-negative fraction. This sequence originates from a woman aged 25 to 39 in good health. In nucleotides, the CDR3 is TGTGCCAGCAGCCCTCTGTCGGCCAAAAACATTCAGTACTTC. Translated: CASSPLSAKNIQYF.